This T cell receptor (beta chain) originates from a study of cytomegalovirus exposure and HLA in healthy donors. Overall study: The Caucasian-associated ancestry cluster held 65% to 90% of around 380 genotyped donors.

Amplification used 60 Vbeta primers and 13 Jbeta primers. Sequencing used immunoSEQ multiplex PCR; TCRdb keeps in-frame clones, though not all of them. The repertoire has some 97,000 clones, approximately 72% of them found once; the top ten carry less than 15%. There are 14 residues in the CDR3. From germline, CDR1 is MNHNS and CDR2 SASEGT. V was shortened by 6 bases and J by 0 bases, with 10 bases between the two germline ends. In the case of this clone: No antigen is known for it.

Study-level results: In vitro assays verified that a few CMV-associated chains recognized CMV antigens specifically. Later work found most CMV-associated TCR beta chains apparently HLA-restricted.

The sequenced material came from PBMCs. This receptor was identified in a male donor in good health and CMV-seropositive. V gene TRBV6-1 combines with J gene TRBJ2-3; TRBD1 might be the D (6 bases). As DNA, the CDR3 is TGTGCCAGCAGGGGGGCCCCTAGCACAGATACGCAGTATTTT. Translating gives CASRGAPSTDTQYF.